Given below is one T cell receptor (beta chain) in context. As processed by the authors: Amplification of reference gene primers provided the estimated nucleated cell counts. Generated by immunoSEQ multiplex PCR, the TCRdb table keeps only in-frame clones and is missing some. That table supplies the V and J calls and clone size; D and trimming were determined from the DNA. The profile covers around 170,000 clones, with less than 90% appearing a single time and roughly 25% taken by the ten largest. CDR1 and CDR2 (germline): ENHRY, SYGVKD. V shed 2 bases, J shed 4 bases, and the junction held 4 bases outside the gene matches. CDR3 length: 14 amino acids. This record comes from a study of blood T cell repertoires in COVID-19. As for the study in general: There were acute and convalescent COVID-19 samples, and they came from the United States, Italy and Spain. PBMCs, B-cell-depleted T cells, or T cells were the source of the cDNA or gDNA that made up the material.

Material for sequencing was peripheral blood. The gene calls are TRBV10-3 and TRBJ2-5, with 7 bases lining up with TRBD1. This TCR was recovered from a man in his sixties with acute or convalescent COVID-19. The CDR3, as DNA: TGTGCCATCAGTGAGGGGACAGCAGCAGAGACCCAGTACTTC. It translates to CAISEGTAAETQYF.